Included here is one T cell receptor (beta chain) sequence, with context. The antigen is undetermined. These data belong to a study of cytomegalovirus exposure and HLA in healthy donors. Overall study context: A preliminary data release comprised 80 million to 95 million unique TCRs obtained from HLA-typed donors.

A multiplex PCR was run with 60 Vbeta primers and 13 Jbeta primers. Sequencing was performed with immunoSEQ multiplex PCR; in TCRdb, only in-frame clones are kept and a portion is missing. The sample records under 150,000 clones, 67% being singletons. Overall study results and limits: One cluster of highly shared sequence variants probably arose as a sequencing artifact.

Germline V gene sequence: CDR1 SEHNR, CDR2 FQNEAQ (reference sequence). This CDR3 contains 16 residues. Trimming cost V 2 bases and J 0 bases, with 13 bases left between them. The origin of this receptor is a man in his late teens or twenties in good health and CMV-seropositive. The rearrangement joins TRBV7-9 to TRBJ2-5, with D possibly being TRBD2 (7 bases). Input material: PBMCs. The CDR3 loop is CASSLPEGGHQETQYF. Here the CDR3 DNA reads TGTGCCAGCAGCTTACCCGAGGGGGGGCACCAAGAGACCCAGTACTTC.